One and the same sample provided the 10 T cell receptor beta chains below, sequenced in a study of blood T cells in healthy people across ages. Primers used in a second PCR of roughly 6 to 11 cycles were a sample-barcoded 5' primer and a J-beta primer mix. TCRdb re-called the 5' RACE reads through MiXCR, storing one row per CDR3 protein. The sample holds hundreds of thousands of distinct CDR3 sequences, around a fifth seen once. Material: blood. The source is a man between 65 and 80 years old in good health.

This chain connects TRBV2 to TRBJ2-3, with 14 bases lining up with TRBD2. From germline, CDR1 is SNHLY and CDR2 FYNNEI. After removal of 9 bases from V and 2 bases from J, the junction contained 10 bases not matched to a gene. This CDR3 contains 17 residues. This CDR3 reads CARAGLAGVRDTDTQYF. The CDR3 nucleotides read TGTGCCAGAGCGGGACTAGCGGGAGTCCGGGACACAGATACGCAGTATTTT.

Comments on this clonotype: The junction departs from germline at one end; a sequencing error may be responsible. The chain is built from TRBV2 and TRBJ1-5; unclear D gene. CDR1 is SNHLY and CDR2 is FYNNEI in the germline V gene. The CDR3 runs to 11 residues. The CDR3 loop is CASSLNRPQHF. Here the CDR3 DNA reads TGTGCCAGCAGCTTAAATCGGCCCCAGCATTTT.

In its sample, this clonotype was seen a few times. The chain couples TRBV14 to TRBJ2-2; a possible D gene is TRBD1 (5 bases). V lost 3 bases and J 3 bases, leaving 17 bases between the germline ends. The CDR3 is 17 amino acids. Germline V gives CDR1 SGHDN, CDR2 FVKESK. CDR3 nucleotide sequence: TGTGCCAGCAGCCACAGATTGGGGCCTATTTACACCGGGGAGCTGTTTTTT. This encodes CASSHRLGPIYTGELFF.

This clonotype was seen many times. This chain connects TRBV12-3 or TRBV12-4 to TRBJ2-3; 10 nucleotides agree with TRBD2. With 0 bases clipped from V and 2 bases from J, the junction kept 2 bases outside the gene matches. This CDR3 is 16 amino acids long. CDR3 loop: CASSLASGGTTDTQYF. The CDR3, as DNA: TGTGCCAGCAGTTTAGCTAGCGGGGGGACCACAGATACGCAGTATTTT.

This chain links TRBV9 with TRBJ2-5; D gene uncertain. The tail of the sequence fits TRBJ2-7 better, so the J call may be wrong. Germline lookup yields CDR1 SGDLS and CDR2 YYNGEE. The CDR3 contains 14 residues. CDR3 nucleotides: TGTGCCAGCAGCGTGGAAAGAAACTACTACGAGCAGTACGTC. Translating gives CASSVERNYYEQYV.

The genes are TRBV4-3 and TRBJ1-3; D gene uncertain. This CDR3 is built from 15 residues. In germline, CDR1 is LGHNA, CDR2 YSLEER. Trimming removed 4 bases at V and 0 bases at J, with 10 bases between. The DNA of the CDR3 is TGCGCCAGCAGCCGCAGGAGAAGCTCTGGAAACACCATATATTTT. Its translation is CASSRRRSSGNTIYF.

The chain combines TRBV7-2 with TRBJ2-1; TRBD2 aligns across 9 bases. Losses at the gene ends were 5 bases for V and 2 bases for J; bases not matched to a gene: 4. The CDR3 has 15 residues. Germline V lookup: CDR1 SGHTA, CDR2 FQGNSA. DNA for the CDR3: TGTGCCAGCAGCATTAGCGGGAGACCCTACAATGAGCAGTTCTTC. Residues: CASSISGRPYNEQFF.

This clonotype was detected a few times. At one end the junction does not follow the germline gene, possibly because of a read error. The rearrangement links TRBV18 to TRBJ2-2, with D possibly matching TRBD2 (5 bases). Per germline, CDR1 KGHSH and CDR2 LQKENI. The CDR3 is 16 amino acids. CDR3 region: CARSPGDGKNTGELFF. CDR3 bases: TGTGCCCGCTCACCAGGTGACGGGAAGAACACCGGGGAGCTGTTTTTT.

The sample holds a few counts of this clonotype. This chain uses TRBV7-2 with TRBJ2-7, with D possibly matching TRBD1 (5 bases). The J call may be faulty, since TRBJ2-5 better matches the DNA end. This CDR3 spans 16 amino acids. Germline-derived CDR1 and CDR2 are SGHTA and FQGNSA. CDR3 protein: CASSLGGRVTQETQYF. The CDR3 DNA reads as TGTGCCAGCAGCTTAGGAGGCAGGGTGACCCAAGAGACCCAGTACTTC.

This clonotype was counted a few times. This sequence joins TRBV25-1 and TRBJ2-3, with 9 bases matching TRBD1. The junction had 5 bases not matched to a gene; V was cut back by 10 bases and J by 0 bases. The germline gives CDR1 MGHDK, CDR2 SYGVNS. The CDR3 has 14 residues. CDR3 sequence (DNA): TGTGCCACCACAGGGGGCCTTAGCACAGATACGCAGTATTTT. Protein: CATTGGLSTDTQYF. Full variable domain (rest looked up from reference TRBV25-1 and TRBJ2-3): EADIYQTPRYLVIGTGKKITLECSQTMGHDKMYWYQQDPGMELHLIHYSYGVNSTEKGDLSSESTVSRIRTEHFPLTLESARPSHTSQYLCATTGGLSTDTQYFGPGTRLTVL.